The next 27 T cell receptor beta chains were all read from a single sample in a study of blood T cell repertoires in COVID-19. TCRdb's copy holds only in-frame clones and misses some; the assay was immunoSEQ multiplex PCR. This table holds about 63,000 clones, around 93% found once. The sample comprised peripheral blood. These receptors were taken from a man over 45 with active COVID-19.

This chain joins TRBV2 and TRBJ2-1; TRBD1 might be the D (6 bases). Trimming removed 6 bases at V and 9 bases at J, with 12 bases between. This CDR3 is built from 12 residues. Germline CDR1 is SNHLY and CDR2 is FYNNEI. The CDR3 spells CASRYTGSEQFF. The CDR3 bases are TGTGCCAGCAGGTACACAGGGTCTGAGCAGTTCTTC.

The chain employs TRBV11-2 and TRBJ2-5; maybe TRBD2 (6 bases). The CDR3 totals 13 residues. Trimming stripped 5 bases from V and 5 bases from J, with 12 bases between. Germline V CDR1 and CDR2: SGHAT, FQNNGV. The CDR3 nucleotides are TGTGCCAGCAGCCTCCCAGGAGGGGAGACCCAGTACTTC. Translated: CASSLPGGETQYF.

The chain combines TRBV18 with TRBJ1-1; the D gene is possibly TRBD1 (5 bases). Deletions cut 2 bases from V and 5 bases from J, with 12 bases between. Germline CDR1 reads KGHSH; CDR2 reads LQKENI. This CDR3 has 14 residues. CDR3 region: CASSPGRGRTEAFF. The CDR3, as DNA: TGTGCCAGCTCACCAGGCCGGGGGAGGACTGAAGCTTTCTTT. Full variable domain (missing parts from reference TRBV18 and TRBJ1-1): NAGVMQNPRHLVRRRGQEARLRCSPMKGHSHVYWYRQLPEEGLKFMVYLQKENIIDESGMPKERFSAEFPKEGPSILRIQQVVRGDSAAYFCASSPGRGRTEAFFGQGTRLTVV.

The CDR3 spells CASSVGGPRGGTDTQYF. CDR3 in DNA: TGTGCCAGCAGCGTAGGAGGGCCAAGAGGCGGCACAGATACGCAGTATTTT. The genes are TRBV9 and TRBJ2-3; possibly TRBD2 for D (5 bases). Germline CDR1 is SGDLS and CDR2 is YYNGEE. The V gene lost 0 bases and the J gene lost 1 base, with 15 bases spanning the gap. The CDR3 length is 17 residues.

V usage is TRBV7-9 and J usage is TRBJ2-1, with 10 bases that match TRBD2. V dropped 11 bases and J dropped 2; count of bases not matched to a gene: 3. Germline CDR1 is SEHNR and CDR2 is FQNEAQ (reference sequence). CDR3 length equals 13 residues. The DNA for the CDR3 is TGTGCCGGTAGCGGGAGGCCCTACAATGAGCAGTTCTTC. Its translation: CAGSGRPYNEQFF.

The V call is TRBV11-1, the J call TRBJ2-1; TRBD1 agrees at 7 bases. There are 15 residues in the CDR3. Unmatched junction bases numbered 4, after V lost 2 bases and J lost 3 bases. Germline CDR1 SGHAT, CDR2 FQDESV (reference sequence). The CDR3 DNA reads TGTGCCAGCAGCTTAACGGGACAGCGCTACAATGAGCAGTTCTTC. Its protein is CASSLTGQRYNEQFF.

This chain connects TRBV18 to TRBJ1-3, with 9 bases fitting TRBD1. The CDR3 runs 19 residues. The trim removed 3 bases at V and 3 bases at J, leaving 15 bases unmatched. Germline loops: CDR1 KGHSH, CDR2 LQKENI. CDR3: CASSPMAPPGTGFGNTIYF. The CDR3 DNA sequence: TGTGCCAGCTCACCTATGGCCCCACCCGGGACAGGGTTTGGAAACACCATATATTTT.

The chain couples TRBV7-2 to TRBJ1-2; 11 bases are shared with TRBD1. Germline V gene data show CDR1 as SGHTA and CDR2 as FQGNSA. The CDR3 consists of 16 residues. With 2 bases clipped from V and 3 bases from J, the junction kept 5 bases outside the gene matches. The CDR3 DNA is TGTGCCAGCAGCTTACGGGACAGGGGGAGCTACTATGGCTACACCTTC. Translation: CASSLRDRGSYYGYTF.

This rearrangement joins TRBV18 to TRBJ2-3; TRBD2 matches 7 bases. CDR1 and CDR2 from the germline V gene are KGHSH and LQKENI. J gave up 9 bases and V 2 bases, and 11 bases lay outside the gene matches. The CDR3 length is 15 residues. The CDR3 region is CASSPETLGGWTQYF. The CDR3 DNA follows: TGTGCCAGCTCACCAGAAACGCTGGGGGGGTGGACGCAGTATTTT.

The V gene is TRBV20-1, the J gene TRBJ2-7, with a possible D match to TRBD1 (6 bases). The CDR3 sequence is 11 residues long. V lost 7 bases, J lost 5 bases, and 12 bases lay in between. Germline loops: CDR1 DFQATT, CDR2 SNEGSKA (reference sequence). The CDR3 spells CSGQDRNEQYF. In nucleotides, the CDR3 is TGCAGTGGACAGGATAGGAACGAGCAGTACTTC.

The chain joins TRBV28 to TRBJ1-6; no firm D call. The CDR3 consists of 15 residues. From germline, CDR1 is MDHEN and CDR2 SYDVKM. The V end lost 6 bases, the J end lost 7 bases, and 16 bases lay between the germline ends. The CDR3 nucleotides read TGTGCCAGCAGGGCAGGTGATCGGGGAAATTCACCCCTCCACTTT. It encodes CASRAGDRGNSPLHF.

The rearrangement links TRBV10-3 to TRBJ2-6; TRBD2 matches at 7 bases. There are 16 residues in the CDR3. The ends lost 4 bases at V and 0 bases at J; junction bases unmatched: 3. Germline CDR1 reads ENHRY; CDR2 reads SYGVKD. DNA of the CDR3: TGTGCCATCAGTGGGACGGGGGGCTCTGGGGCCAACGTCCTGACTTTC. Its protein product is CAISGTGGSGANVLTF.

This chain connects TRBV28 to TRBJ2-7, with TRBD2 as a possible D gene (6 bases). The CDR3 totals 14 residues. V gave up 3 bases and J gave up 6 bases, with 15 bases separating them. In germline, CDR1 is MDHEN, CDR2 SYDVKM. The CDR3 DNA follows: TGTGCCAGCAGTTTTGCGGGAACCCGTCCCGAGCAGTACTTC. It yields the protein CASSFAGTRPEQYF.

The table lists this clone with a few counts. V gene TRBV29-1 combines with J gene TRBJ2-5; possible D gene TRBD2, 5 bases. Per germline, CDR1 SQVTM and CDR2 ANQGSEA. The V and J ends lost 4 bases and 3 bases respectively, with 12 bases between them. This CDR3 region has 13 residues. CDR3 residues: CSVGINGEETQYF. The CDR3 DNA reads TGCAGCGTTGGGATCAACGGGGAAGAGACCCAGTACTTC. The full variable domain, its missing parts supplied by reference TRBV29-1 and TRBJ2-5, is SAVISQKPSRDICQRGTSLTIQCQVDSQVTMMFWYRQQPGQSLTLIATANQGSEATYESGFVIDKFPISRPNLTFSTLTVSNMSPEDSSIYLCSVGINGEETQYFGPGTRLLVL.

In DNA form, the CDR3 reads TGCGCCAGCAGCCAAGCGATAGGGACTAACAATCAGCCCCAGCATTTT. Translating it yields CASSQAIGTNNQPQHF. The V gene is TRBV4-1, the J gene TRBJ1-5; tentative D call: TRBD1 (5 bases). CDR1 and CDR2 (germline): MGHRA, YSYEKL. The CDR3 extends over 16 amino acids. V lost 1 base and J lost 3, with 13 bases in between.

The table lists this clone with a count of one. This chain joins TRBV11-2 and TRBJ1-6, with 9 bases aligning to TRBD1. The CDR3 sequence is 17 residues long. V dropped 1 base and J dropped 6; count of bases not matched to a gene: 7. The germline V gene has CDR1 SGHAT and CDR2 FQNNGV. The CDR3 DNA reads TGTGCCAGCAGCTTAGGCTTGTGGGGACAGGGTAATTCACCCCTCCACTTT. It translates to CASSLGLWGQGNSPLHF. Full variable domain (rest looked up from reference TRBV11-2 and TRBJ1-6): EAGVAQSPRYKIIEKRQSVAFWCNPISGHATLYWYQQILGQGPKLLIQFQNNGVVDDSQLPKDRFSAERLKGVDSTLKIQPAKLEDSAVYLCASSLGLWGQGNSPLHFGNGTRLTVT.

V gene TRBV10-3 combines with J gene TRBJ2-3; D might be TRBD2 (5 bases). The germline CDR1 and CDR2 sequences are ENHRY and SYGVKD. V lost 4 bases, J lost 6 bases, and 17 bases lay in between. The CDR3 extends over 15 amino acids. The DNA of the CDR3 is TGTGCCATCAGTGGCCGGGCCCTAGCTATGGATACGCAGTATTTT. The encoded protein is CAISGRALAMDTQYF.

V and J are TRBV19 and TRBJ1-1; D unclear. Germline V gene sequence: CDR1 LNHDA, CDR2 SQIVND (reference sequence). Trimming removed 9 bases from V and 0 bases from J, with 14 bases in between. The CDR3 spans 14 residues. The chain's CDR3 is CASRTQIMNTEAFF. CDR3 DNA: TGTGCCAGCCGGACTCAGATCATGAACACTGAAGCTTTCTTT.

The CDR3 spells CASSVESGPKSTGELFF. Here the CDR3 DNA reads TGTGCCAGCAGCGTAGAGTCGGGTCCGAAAAGCACCGGGGAGCTGTTTTTT. The chain recombines TRBV9 with TRBJ2-2; D uncertain. CDR1 and CDR2 from the germline V gene are SGDLS and YYNGEE. V was pared by 0 bases and J by 4 bases, with 16 bases between. This CDR3 spans 17 amino acids.

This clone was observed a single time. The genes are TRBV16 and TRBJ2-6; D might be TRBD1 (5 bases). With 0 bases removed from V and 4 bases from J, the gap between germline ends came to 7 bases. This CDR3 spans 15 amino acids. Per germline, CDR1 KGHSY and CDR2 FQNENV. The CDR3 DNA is TGTGCCAGCAGCCAATCAGGGGTCGGGGCCAACGTCCTGACTTTC. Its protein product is CASSQSGVGANVLTF.

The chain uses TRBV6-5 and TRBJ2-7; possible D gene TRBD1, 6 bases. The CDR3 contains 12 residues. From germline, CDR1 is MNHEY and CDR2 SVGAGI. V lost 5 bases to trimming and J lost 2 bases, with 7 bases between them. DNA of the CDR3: TGTGCCAGCAGTCGACAGGCCTACGAGCAGTACTTC. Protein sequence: CASSRQAYEQYF.

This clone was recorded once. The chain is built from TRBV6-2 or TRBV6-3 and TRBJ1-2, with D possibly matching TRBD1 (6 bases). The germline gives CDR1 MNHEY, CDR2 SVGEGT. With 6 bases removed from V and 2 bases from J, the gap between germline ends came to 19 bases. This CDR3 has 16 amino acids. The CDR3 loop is CASSLWGGRQNYGYTF. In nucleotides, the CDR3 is TGTGCCAGCAGCCTCTGGGGGGGGCGGCAGAACTATGGCTACACCTTC.

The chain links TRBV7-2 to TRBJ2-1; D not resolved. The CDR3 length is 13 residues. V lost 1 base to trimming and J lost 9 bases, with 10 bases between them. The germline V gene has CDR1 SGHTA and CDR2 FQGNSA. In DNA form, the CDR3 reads TGTGCCAGCAGCTTAGAGTTGGTTAGTGAGCAGTTCTTC. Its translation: CASSLELVSEQFF. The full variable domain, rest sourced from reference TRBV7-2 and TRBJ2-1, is GAGVSQSPSNKVTEKGKDVELRCDPISGHTALYWYRQSLGQGLEFLIYFQGNSAPDKSGLPSDRFSAERTGGSVSTLTIQRTQQEDSAVYLCASSLELVSEQFFGPGTRLTVL.

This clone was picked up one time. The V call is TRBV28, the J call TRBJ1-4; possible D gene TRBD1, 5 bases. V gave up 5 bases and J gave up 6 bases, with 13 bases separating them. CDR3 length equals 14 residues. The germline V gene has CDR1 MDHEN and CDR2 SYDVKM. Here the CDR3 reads CASSLTGGDEKLFF. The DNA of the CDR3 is TGTGCCAGCAGTCTCACGGGGGGGGATGAAAAACTGTTTTTT.

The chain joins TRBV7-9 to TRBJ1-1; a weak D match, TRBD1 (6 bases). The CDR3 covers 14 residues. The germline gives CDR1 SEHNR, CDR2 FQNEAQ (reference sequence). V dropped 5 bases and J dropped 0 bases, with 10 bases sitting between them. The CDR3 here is CASSQDSLNTEAFF. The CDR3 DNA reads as TGTGCCAGCAGCCAGGACAGCCTGAACACTGAAGCTTTCTTT. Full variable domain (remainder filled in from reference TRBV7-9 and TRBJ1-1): DTGVSQNPRHKITKRGQNVTFRCDPISEHNRLYWYRQTLGQGPEFLTYFQNEAQLEKSRLLSDRFSAERPKGSFSTLEIQRTEQGDSAMYLCASSQDSLNTEAFFGQGTRLTVV.

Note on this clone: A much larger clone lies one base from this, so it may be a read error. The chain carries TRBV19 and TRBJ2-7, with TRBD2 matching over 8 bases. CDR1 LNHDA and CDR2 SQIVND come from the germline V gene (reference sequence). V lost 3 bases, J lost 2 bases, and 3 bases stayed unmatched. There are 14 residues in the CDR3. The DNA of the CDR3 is TGTGCCAGTAGTATTGGTAGCGGGACCTACGAGCAGTACTTC. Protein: CASSIGSGTYEQYF.

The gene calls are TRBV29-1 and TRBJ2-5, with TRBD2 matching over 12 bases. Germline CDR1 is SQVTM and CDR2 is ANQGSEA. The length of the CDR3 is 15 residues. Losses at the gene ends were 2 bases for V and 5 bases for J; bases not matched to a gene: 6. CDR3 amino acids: CSVENRLAGDETQYF. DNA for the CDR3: TGCAGCGTTGAAAACCGACTAGCGGGAGATGAGACCCAGTACTTC.